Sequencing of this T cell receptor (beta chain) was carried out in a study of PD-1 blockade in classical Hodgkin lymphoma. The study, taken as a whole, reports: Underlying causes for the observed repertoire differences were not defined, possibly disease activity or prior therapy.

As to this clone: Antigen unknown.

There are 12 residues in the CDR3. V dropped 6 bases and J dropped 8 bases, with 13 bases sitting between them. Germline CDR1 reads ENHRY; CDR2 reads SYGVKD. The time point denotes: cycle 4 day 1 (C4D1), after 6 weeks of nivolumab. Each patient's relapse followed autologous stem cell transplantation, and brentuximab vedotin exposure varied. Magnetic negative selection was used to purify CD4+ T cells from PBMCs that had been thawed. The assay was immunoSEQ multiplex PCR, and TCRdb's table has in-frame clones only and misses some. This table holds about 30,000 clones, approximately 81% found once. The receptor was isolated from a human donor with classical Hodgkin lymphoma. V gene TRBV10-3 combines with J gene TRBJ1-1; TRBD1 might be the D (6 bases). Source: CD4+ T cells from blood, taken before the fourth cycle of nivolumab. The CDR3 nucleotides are TGTGCCATCAGCGCGGGGGGCAGGGAAGCTTTCTTT. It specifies CAISAGGREAFF.